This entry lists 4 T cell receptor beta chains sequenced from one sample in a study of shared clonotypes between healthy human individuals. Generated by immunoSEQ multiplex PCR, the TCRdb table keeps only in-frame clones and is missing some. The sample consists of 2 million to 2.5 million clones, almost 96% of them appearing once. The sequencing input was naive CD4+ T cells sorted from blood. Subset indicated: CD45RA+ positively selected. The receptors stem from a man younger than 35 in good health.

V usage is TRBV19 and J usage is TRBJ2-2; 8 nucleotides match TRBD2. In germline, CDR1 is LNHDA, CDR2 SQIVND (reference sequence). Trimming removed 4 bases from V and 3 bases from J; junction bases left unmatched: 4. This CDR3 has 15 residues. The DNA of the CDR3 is TGTGCCAGTAGTAGGGGACTAGGACACACCGGGGAGCTGTTTTTT. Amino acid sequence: CASSRGLGHTGELFF.

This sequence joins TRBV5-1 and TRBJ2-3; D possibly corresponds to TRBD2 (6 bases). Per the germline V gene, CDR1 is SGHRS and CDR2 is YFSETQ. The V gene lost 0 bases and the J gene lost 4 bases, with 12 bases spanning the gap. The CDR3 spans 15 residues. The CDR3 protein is CASSLAGGKADTQYF. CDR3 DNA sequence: TGCGCCAGCAGCTTGGCAGGCGGGAAGGCAGATACGCAGTATTTT.

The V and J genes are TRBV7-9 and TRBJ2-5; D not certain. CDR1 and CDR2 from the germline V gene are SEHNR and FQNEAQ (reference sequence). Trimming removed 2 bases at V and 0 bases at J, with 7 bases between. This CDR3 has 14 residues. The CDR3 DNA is TGTGCCAGCAGCTTATCCTGGGACCAAGAGACCCAGTACTTC. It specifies CASSLSWDQETQYF.

In nucleotides, the CDR3 is TGTGCCAGTAGTATTCTGGGGAATTACGAGCAGTACTTC. Translated, it gives CASSILGNYEQYF. This chain joins TRBV19 and TRBJ2-7; D ambiguous. The V gene lost 3 bases and the J gene lost 4 bases, with 10 bases spanning the gap. Germline CDR1 and CDR2: LNHDA and SQIVND (reference sequence). This CDR3 has 13 residues. Together with reference TRBV19 and TRBJ2-7, the CDR3 gives the full variable domain: DGGITQSPKYLFRKEGQNVTLSCEQNLNHDAMYWYRQDPGQGLRLIYYSQIVNDFQKGDIAEGYSVSREKKESFPLTVTSAQKNPTAFYLCASSILGNYEQYFGPGTRLTVT.